The 15 T cell receptor beta chains below come from one sample, sequenced in a study of CD8+ T cells in alopecia areata. Documented treatment: oral pan-JAK inhibitor, 5-10 mg twice daily. Extracted from the samples, RNA was reverse transcribed into cDNA to serve as the sequencing template. Profiled with immunoSEQ multiplex PCR; TCRdb holds only in-frame clones, not every one. The sample has some 180,000 clones, about 55% seen once. The material was CD8+ T cells sorted from blood, obtained at week 24, from a patient treated with tofacitinib. Receptors were obtained from a human donor with alopecia areata.

In its sample, this clone was seen a few times. V and J are TRBV23-1 and TRBJ1-1; D perhaps matches TRBD1 (6 bases). TRBV23-1 is an ORF, with its function uncertain. There are 19 residues in the CDR3. V gave up 0 bases and J gave up 2 bases, with 22 bases separating them. In nucleotides, the CDR3 is TGCGCCAGCAGTCAATCTACCCCCCCAAAGGACAGAGAAAACACTGAAGCTTTCTTT. It yields the protein CASSQSTPPKDRENTEAFF.

The J gene is TRBJ1-3, the V gene TRBV29-1; 7 bases line up with TRBD1. CDR3 length: 13 amino acids. J was trimmed by 8 bases and V by 7 bases; bases with no gene match: 11. Germline CDR1 is SQVTM and CDR2 is ANQGSEA. CDR3 amino acids: CSAIDRDGYTIYF. DNA of the CDR3: TGCAGCGCGATCGACAGGGACGGATACACCATATATTTT.

The CDR3 protein is CASTPRDRAYEQYF. As DNA, the CDR3 is TGTGCCAGTACCCCTCGGGACAGGGCCTACGAGCAGTACTTC. The V gene is TRBV19, the J gene TRBJ2-7, with TRBD1 matching over 9 bases. CDR3 length: 14 amino acids. Germline V gene data show CDR1 as LNHDA and CDR2 as SQIVND (reference sequence). V shed 7 bases and J 2 bases; nucleotides not matched to a gene: 6.

This clone was seen only a few times. This chain joins TRBV5-6 and TRBJ2-7, with a tentative D call TRBD1 (6 bases). The CDR3 has 14 amino acids. CDR1 is SGHDT and CDR2 is YYEEEE in the germline V gene. Trimming removed 4 bases from V and 3 bases from J, with 14 bases in between. The CDR3 DNA reads as TGTGCCAGCAGCCTTGGACAGAACGTCTACGAGCAGTACTTC. Amino acids: CASSLGQNVYEQYF. The variable domain in full, with the rest retrieved from reference TRBV5-6 and TRBJ2-7, is DAGVTQSPTHLIKTRGQQVTLRCSPKSGHDTVSWYQQALGQGPQFIFQYYEEEERQRGNFPDRFSGHQFPNYSSELNVNALLLGDSALYLCASSLGQNVYEQYFGPGTRLTVT.

This clone showed up just a few times. The rearrangement uses TRBV12-5 and TRBJ2-7; D possibly uses TRBD1 or TRBD2 (5 bases each). Germline V lookup: CDR1 LGHNT, CDR2 FRNRAP. CDR3 size: 13 residues. V dropped 1 base and J dropped 5 bases, with 9 bases sitting between them. The CDR3 region is CASGLGGKHEQYF. CDR3 in DNA: TGTGCTAGTGGTTTGGGGGGGAAACACGAGCAGTACTTC.

The V gene is TRBV15, the J gene TRBJ2-7; TRBD1 is a possible D gene (6 bases). Germline CDR1 reads LNHNV; CDR2 reads YYDKDF (reference sequence). This CDR3 comprises 16 residues. Trimming stripped 0 bases from V and 7 bases from J, with 19 bases between. CDR3 coding DNA: TGTGCCACCAGCAGAGATAGGACAGTGTTGAAAAATGAGCAGTACTTC. Protein product: CATSRDRTVLKNEQYF.

As concerns this clone: The sample carries other DNA sequences with the same CDR3. The rearrangement joins TRBV25-1 to TRBJ1-2; TRBD1 might be the D (6 bases). The CDR3 consists of 14 residues. Germline CDR1 reads MGHDK; CDR2 reads SYGVNS. Trimming took 4 bases from V and 2 from J, leaving 11 bases between them. In DNA, the CDR3 is TGTGCCAGCAGTGGGGGGGGCAGCAACTATGGCTACACCTTC. It specifies CASSGGGSNYGYTF.

The genes are TRBV5-1 and TRBJ2-1; D may correspond to TRBD1 or TRBD2 (5 bases each). The germline V and J ends were trimmed by 4 bases and 0 bases, with 11 bases remaining between them. The CDR3 is 15 amino acids. Looked up from germline, CDR1 is SGHRS and CDR2 is YFSETQ. CDR3: CASSREGSSYNEQFF. The CDR3 DNA reads as TGCGCCAGCAGCCGCGAGGGGAGCTCCTACAATGAGCAGTTCTTC. Based on the CDR3 plus reference TRBV5-1 and TRBJ2-1, the full variable domain is KAGVTQTPRYLIKTRGQQVTLSCSPISGHRSVSWYQQTPGQGLQFLFEYFSETQRNKGNFPGRFSGRQFSNSRSEMNVSTLELGDSALYLCASSREGSSYNEQFFGPGTRLTVL.

The gene calls are TRBV30 and TRBJ2-2; TRBD1 matches 8 bases. Germline CDR1 is GTSNPN and CDR2 is SVGIG (reference sequence). J lost 4 bases, V lost 8 bases, and 12 bases had no gene match. The CDR3 is 15 amino acids. For the CDR3, the DNA is TGTGCCATTTCGTATCGGACAGGGAGCACCGGGGAGCTGTTTTTT. Residues: CAISYRTGSTGELFF.

The chain couples TRBV6-5 to TRBJ2-5; a possible D gene is TRBD2 (6 bases). Deletions cut 6 bases from V and 5 bases from J, with 19 bases between. The V gene's germline CDR1 is MNHEY and CDR2 SVGAGI. This CDR3 contains 15 residues. The CDR3 sequence is CASSSGTPLRETQYF. The CDR3, as DNA: TGTGCCAGCAGCTCCGGGACTCCTCTGAGGGAGACCCAGTACTTC.

The rearrangement joins TRBV7-6 to TRBJ2-7; D call uncertain. Germline V gene lookup returns CDR1 SGHVS and CDR2 FNYEAQ. The CDR3 runs to 14 residues. Between the trimmed V and J ends, which lost 6 bases and 2 bases, there was a span of 14 bases. Here the CDR3 DNA reads TGTGCCAGCAGTCCTACGAGGCAGACCTACGAGCAGTACTTC. It yields the protein CASSPTRQTYEQYF.

The V gene is TRBV30, the J gene TRBJ2-7, with a possible D match to TRBD1 (5 bases). The CDR3 totals 13 residues. V gave up 2 bases and J gave up 6 bases, with 14 bases separating them. CDR1 GTSNPN and CDR2 SVGIG come from the germline V gene (reference sequence). In DNA, the CDR3 is TGTGCCTGGAGTAGGGGAAAAACGGGCGAGCAGTACTTC. This translates into CAWSRGKTGEQYF. Variable domain in full (rest from reference TRBV30 and TRBJ2-7): SQTIHQWPATLVQPVGSPLSLECTVEGTSNPNLYWYRQAAGRGLQLLFYSVGIGQISSEVPQNLSASRPQDRQFILSSKKLLLSDSGFYLCAWSRGKTGEQYFGPGTRLTVT.

V usage is TRBV9 and J usage is TRBJ2-3, with 7 bases lining up with TRBD1. Trimming cost V 4 bases and J 1 base; bases outside gene matches: 9. The germline gives CDR1 SGDLS, CDR2 YYNGEE. The CDR3 extends over 16 amino acids. The CDR3 DNA reads as TGTGCCAGCAGCACGCGACAGGGCGCGGGCACAGATACGCAGTATTTT. Its translation: CASSTRQGAGTDTQYF.

J is TRBJ2-5 and V is TRBV6-5; D is ambiguous. Germline CDR1 and CDR2: MNHEY and SVGAGI. This CDR3 has 14 amino acids. V dropped 6 bases and J dropped 5 bases, with 16 bases sitting between them. The DNA for the CDR3 is TGTGCCAGCAGCCCCCTGCGGAACTTGGAGACCCAGTACTTC. Protein: CASSPLRNLETQYF.

CDR3 nucleotide sequence: TGTGCCAGCAGCCAGGACATCGACTACGAGCAGTACTTC. It specifies CASSQDIDYEQYF. This rearrangement joins TRBV5-6 to TRBJ2-7; D is perhaps TRBD1 (5 bases). Germline V gene lookup returns CDR1 SGHDT and CDR2 YYEEEE. Trimming cost V 4 bases and J 3 bases, with 11 bases left between them. There are 13 residues in the CDR3.